What follows are 15 T cell receptor beta chains derived from one specimen sequenced in a study of radiation and T cells in renal cell carcinoma. TCRdb's table, derived via immunoSEQ multiplex PCR, lists solely in-frame clones and lacks some. Of 130,000 to 150,000 clones in the sample, 80% to 90% were seen once. Time point reported: blood 4 weeks post-SBRT, at nephrectomy. Described treatment: 15 Gy SBRT to primary tumor, nephrectomy 4 weeks later. Sequences were derived from blood, sampled from a patient whose treatment included radiotherapy and nephrectomy. The receptor source for this set is a woman between 45 and 65 years old with renal cell carcinoma.

This chain uses TRBV5-1 with TRBJ1-6; perhaps TRBD1 as D (5 bases). V gave up 2 bases and J gave up 6 bases, with 15 bases separating them. The length of the CDR3 is 16 residues. Germline CDR1 reads SGHRS; CDR2 reads YFSETQ. The CDR3 loop is CASSFSGSDGNSPLHF. The CDR3 nucleotides are TGCGCCAGCAGCTTCTCAGGGTCCGATGGTAATTCACCCCTCCACTTT. Full variable domain (outside the CDR3, taken from reference TRBV5-1 and TRBJ1-6): KAGVTQTPRYLIKTRGQQVTLSCSPISGHRSVSWYQQTPGQGLQFLFEYFSETQRNKGNFPGRFSGRQFSNSRSEMNVSTLELGDSALYLCASSFSGSDGNSPLHFGNGTRLTVT.

CDR3: CASSPGPNNEQFF. The CDR3 bases are TGCGCCAGCAGCCCAGGACCTAACAATGAGCAGTTCTTC. The chain uses TRBV4-3 and TRBJ2-1; D uncertain. Germline assignment: CDR1 LGHNA and CDR2 YSLEER. The V and J ends lost 4 bases and 5 bases respectively, with 9 bases between them. This CDR3 has 13 residues.

This clone showed up just a few times. This sequence joins TRBV30 and TRBJ1-1; a weak D match, TRBD1 (5 bases). Germline loops: CDR1 GTSNPN, CDR2 SVGIG (reference sequence). The CDR3 has 11 residues. V shed 7 bases and J shed 2 bases, with 8 bases lying between them. Here the CDR3 reads CAFDRNTEAFF. Written as DNA, the CDR3 is TGTGCCTTTGACAGAAACACTGAAGCTTTCTTT. The whole variable domain, remainder taken from reference TRBV30 and TRBJ1-1, is SQTIHQWPATLVQPVGSPLSLECTVEGTSNPNLYWYRQAAGRGLQLLFYSVGIGQISSEVPQNLSASRPQDRQFILSSKKLLLSDSGFYLCAFDRNTEAFFGQGTRLTVV.

The V call is TRBV28, the J call TRBJ1-4, with D possibly being TRBD1 (5 bases). Between the trimmed V and J ends, which lost 6 bases and 10 bases, there was a span of 30 bases. Germline CDR1 MDHEN, CDR2 SYDVKM. The CDR3 contains 18 residues. CDR3 sequence: CASSSRLLRDALLGKLFF. The CDR3 coding sequence is TGTGCCAGCAGCTCTCGACTACTCAGGGATGCGCTTCTTGGAAAACTGTTTTTT.

This chain uses TRBV6-5 with TRBJ2-1; tentatively, D is TRBD1 (6 bases). CDR1 is MNHEY and CDR2 is SVGAGI in the germline V gene. CDR3 length: 15 residues. Trimming took off 0 bases at V and 6 bases at J, with 12 bases between the two ends. Here the CDR3 reads CASSYSSDRLNEQFF. CDR3 DNA sequence: TGTGCCAGCAGTTACTCGAGCGACAGGCTCAATGAGCAGTTCTTC.

This clone has a single count. V usage is TRBV9 and J usage is TRBJ1-1; a weak D match, TRBD1 (5 bases). CDR1 is SGDLS, CDR2 YYNGEE, per germline. The CDR3 spans 15 residues. The V gene lost 0 bases and the J gene lost 0 bases, with 9 bases spanning the gap. The CDR3 region has the DNA TGTGCCAGCAGCGTAGATCCAGGGATGAACACTGAAGCTTTCTTT. Protein product: CASSVDPGMNTEAFF.

The chain recombines TRBV11-2 with TRBJ2-5; D not certain. The V gene's germline CDR1 is SGHAT and CDR2 FQNNGV. The CDR3 totals 13 residues. Trimming took 8 bases from V and 5 from J, leaving 15 bases between them. The CDR3 protein is CASGLKRRETQYF. The CDR3 nucleotides read TGTGCCAGCGGATTAAAGCGTAGGGAGACCCAGTACTTC.

The V call is TRBV9, the J call TRBJ2-5; the match to TRBD2 covers 13 bases. The length of the CDR3 is 17 residues. The ends lost 4 bases at V and 5 bases at J; junction bases unmatched: 11. The germline V gene encodes CDR1 SGDLS and CDR2 YYNGEE. CDR3 amino acids: CASSSRLTSGGAETQYF. In DNA, the CDR3 is TGTGCCAGCAGCTCCCGCCTTACTAGCGGGGGGGCTGAGACCCAGTACTTC.

The chain uses TRBV4-2 and TRBJ2-2, with D unresolved. The CDR3 extends over 15 amino acids. Per the germline V gene, CDR1 is LGHNA and CDR2 is YNFKEQ. Trimming took off 1 base at V and 2 bases at J, with 8 bases between the two ends. The CDR3 DNA reads TGTGCCAGCAGCCAAGTAGTGCGAAACACCGGGGAGCTGTTTTTT. Its translation is CASSQVVRNTGELFF.

The gene calls are TRBV5-6 and TRBJ2-7; D is undetermined. Deletions cut 2 bases from V and 4 bases from J, with 4 bases between. In germline, CDR1 is SGHDT, CDR2 YYEEEE. CDR3 size: 11 residues. The CDR3 protein is CASSFGYEQYF. Here the CDR3 DNA reads TGTGCCAGCAGCTTCGGATACGAGCAGTACTTC.

This chain links TRBV19 with TRBJ1-4; the D is unclear. CDR1 and CDR2 from the germline V gene are LNHDA and SQIVND (reference sequence). V was shortened by 3 bases and J by 0 bases, with 14 bases between the two germline ends. The CDR3 totals 17 residues. CDR3 protein: CASSIFRKRATNEKLFF. The CDR3, as DNA: TGTGCCAGTAGTATTTTCAGGAAACGCGCAACTAATGAAAAACTGTTTTTT. The variable domain in full, with the rest retrieved from reference TRBV19 and TRBJ1-4, is DGGITQSPKYLFRKEGQNVTLSCEQNLNHDAMYWYRQDPGQGLRLIYYSQIVNDFQKGDIAEGYSVSREKKESFPLTVTSAQKNPTAFYLCASSIFRKRATNEKLFFGSGTQLSVL.

The sample holds one count of this clone. The J gene is TRBJ2-3, the V gene TRBV19; 8 bases are a match to TRBD1. Unmatched junction bases numbered 8, after V lost 5 bases and J lost 1 base. Germline V gene sequence: CDR1 LNHDA, CDR2 SQIVND (reference sequence). This CDR3 is 16 amino acids long. The chain's CDR3 is CASSLQQGVGTDTQYF. The CDR3 DNA follows: TGTGCCAGTAGTCTCCAACAGGGGGTTGGCACAGATACGCAGTATTTT.

This chain connects TRBV11-2 to TRBJ2-7; D is possibly TRBD2 (6 bases). Trimming removed 3 bases at V and 2 bases at J, with 11 bases between. CDR3 length equals 14 residues. CDR1 is SGHAT and CDR2 is FQNNGV in the germline V gene. The CDR3 loop is CASSFPSVAYEQYF. The CDR3 nucleotides are TGTGCCAGCAGCTTCCCTAGCGTAGCCTACGAGCAGTACTTC.

The chain combines TRBV18 with TRBJ1-3; TRBD1 matches at 7 bases. This CDR3 is 15 amino acids long. Trimming removed 5 bases from V and 7 bases from J; junction bases left unmatched: 11. Germline V gives CDR1 KGHSH, CDR2 LQKENI. CDR3 nucleotides: TGTGCCAGCTCATCCTCGACAGGGTACGTGAACACCATATATTTT. It encodes CASSSSTGYVNTIYF.

The V gene is TRBV27, the J gene TRBJ2-3; the D is unclear. Between the trimmed V and J ends, which lost 1 base and 2 bases, there was a span of 4 bases. The CDR3 is 13 amino acids. The germline V gene encodes CDR1 MNHEY and CDR2 SMNVEV (reference sequence). The DNA of the CDR3 is TGTGCCAGCAGTTTATTTGCCACAGATACGCAGTATTTT. This codes for CASSLFATDTQYF.